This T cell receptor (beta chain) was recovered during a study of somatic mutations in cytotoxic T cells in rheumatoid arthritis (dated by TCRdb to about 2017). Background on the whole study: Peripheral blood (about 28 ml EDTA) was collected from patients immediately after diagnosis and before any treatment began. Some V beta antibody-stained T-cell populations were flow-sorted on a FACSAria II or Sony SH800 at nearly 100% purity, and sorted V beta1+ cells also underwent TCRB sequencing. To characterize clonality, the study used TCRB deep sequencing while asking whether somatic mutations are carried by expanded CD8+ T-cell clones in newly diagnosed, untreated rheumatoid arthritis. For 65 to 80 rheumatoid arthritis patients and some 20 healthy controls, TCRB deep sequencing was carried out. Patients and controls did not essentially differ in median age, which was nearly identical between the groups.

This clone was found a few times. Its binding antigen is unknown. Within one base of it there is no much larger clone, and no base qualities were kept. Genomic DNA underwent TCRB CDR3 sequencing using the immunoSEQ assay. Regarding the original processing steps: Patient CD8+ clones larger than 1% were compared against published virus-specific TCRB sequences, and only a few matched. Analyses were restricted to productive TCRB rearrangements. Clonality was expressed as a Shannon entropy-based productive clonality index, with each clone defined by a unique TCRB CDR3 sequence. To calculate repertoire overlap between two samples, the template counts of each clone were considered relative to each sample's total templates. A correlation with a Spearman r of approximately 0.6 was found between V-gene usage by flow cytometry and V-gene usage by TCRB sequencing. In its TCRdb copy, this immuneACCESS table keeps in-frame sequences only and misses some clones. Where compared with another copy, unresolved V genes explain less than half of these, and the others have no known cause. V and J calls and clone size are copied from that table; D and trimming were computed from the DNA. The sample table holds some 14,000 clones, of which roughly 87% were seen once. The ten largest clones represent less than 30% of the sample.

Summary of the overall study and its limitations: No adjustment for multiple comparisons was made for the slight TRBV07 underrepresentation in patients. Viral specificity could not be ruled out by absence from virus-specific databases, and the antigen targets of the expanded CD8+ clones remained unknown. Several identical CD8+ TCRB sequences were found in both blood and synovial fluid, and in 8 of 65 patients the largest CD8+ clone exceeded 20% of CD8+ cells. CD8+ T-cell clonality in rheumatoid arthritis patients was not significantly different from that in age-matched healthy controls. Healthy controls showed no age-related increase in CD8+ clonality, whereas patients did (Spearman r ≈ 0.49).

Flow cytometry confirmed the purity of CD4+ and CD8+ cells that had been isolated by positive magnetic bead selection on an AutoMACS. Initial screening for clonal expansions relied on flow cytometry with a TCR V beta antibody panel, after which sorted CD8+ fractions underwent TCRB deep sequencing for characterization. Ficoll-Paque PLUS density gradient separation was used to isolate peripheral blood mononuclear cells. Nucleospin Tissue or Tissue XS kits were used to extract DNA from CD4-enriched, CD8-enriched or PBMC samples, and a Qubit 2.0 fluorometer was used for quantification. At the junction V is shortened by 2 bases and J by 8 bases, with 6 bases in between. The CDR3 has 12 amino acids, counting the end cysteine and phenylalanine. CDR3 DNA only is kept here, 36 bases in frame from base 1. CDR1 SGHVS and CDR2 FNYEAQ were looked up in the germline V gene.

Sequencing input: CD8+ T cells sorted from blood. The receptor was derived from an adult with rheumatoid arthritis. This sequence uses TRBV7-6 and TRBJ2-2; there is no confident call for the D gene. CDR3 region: CASSLTWGELFF. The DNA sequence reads TGTGCCAGCAGCTTAACCTGGGGGGAGCTGTTTTTT.